A selection of T cell receptor beta chains follows, all from one sample in a study of breast tumors, draining lymph nodes, adjacent tissues. TCRdb passed the multiplex PCR reads through MiXCR, listing each CDR3 protein once. In the table there are about 46,000 distinct CDR3 sequences, under 25% of which are singletons. Sequencing used breast tumor tissue. These receptors were collected from a female donor with breast cancer. Some clones in this sample may be carry-over from other donors' samples. Each CDR3 is given with its conserved first and last residue. A D gene is named only where the DNA matches it firmly. Part of the rows lack a size; the others show once, few, many or a class for expanded clones.

j_call: TRBJ2-7
d_call: -
clone_size: many
v_call: TRBV7-6
cdr3_aa: CASKPGTKSYEQYF
cdr3_nt: TGTGCCAGCAAACCCGGGACGAAGTCCTACGAGCAGTACTTC

j_call: TRBJ2-5
d_call: -
clone_size: few
v_call: TRBV10-3
cdr3_aa: CAISGGETQYF
cdr3_nt: TGTGCCATCAGTGGGGGAGAGACCCAGTACTTC

j_call: TRBJ1-5
d_call: -
clone_size: many
v_call: TRBV7-9
cdr3_aa: CASSASNGNQPQHF
cdr3_nt: TGTGCCAGCAGCGCCAGTAATGGCAATCAGCCCCAGCATTTT

j_call: TRBJ2-5
d_call: -
clone_size: -
v_call: TRBV7-3
cdr3_aa: CASSRGGKEAQYF
cdr3_nt: TGTGCCAGCAGCCGAGGAGGGAAAGAGGCCCAGTACTTC

j_call: TRBJ1-5
d_call: -
clone_size: many
v_call: TRBV19
cdr3_aa: CASSIDRDSSRYSNQPQHF
cdr3_nt: TGTGCCAGTAGTATAGATCGCGACAGCTCGAGGTATAGCAATCAGCCCCAGCATTTT

j_call: TRBJ2-7
d_call: -
clone_size: many
v_call: TRBV29-1
cdr3_aa: CSVVVPGMYTYEQYF
cdr3_nt: TGCAGCGTTGTGGTACCGGGGATGTACACCTACGAGCAGTACTTC

j_call: TRBJ2-3
d_call: -
clone_size: many
v_call: TRBV24-1
cdr3_aa: CATSDSRITDTQYF
cdr3_nt: TGTGCCACCAGTGATTCCCGGATCACAGATACGCAGTATTTT

j_call: TRBJ2-7
d_call: -
clone_size: many
v_call: TRBV2
cdr3_aa: CASSQGGVPPYEQYF
cdr3_nt: TGTGCCAGCAGCCAGGGGGGAGTCCCCCCCTACGAGCAGTACTTC

j_call: TRBJ2-5
d_call: -
clone_size: -
v_call: TRBV13
cdr3_aa: CASSPRLRETQYF
cdr3_nt: TGTGCCAGCAGCCCGCGACTTAGGGAGACCCAGTACTTC

j_call: TRBJ1-2
d_call: -
clone_size: many
v_call: TRBV6-1
cdr3_aa: CASSEGPDRSYYGYTF
cdr3_nt: TGTGCCAGCAGTGAAGGTCCGGACAGAAGCTACTATGGCTACACCTTC

j_call: TRBJ1-6
d_call: -
clone_size: many
v_call: TRBV9
cdr3_aa: CASSGAGNSPLHF
cdr3_nt: TGTGCCAGCAGCGGCGCCGGAAATTCACCCCTCCACTTT

j_call: TRBJ2-2
d_call: -
clone_size: few
v_call: TRBV2
cdr3_aa: CASTPNIYTGELFF
cdr3_nt: TGTGCCAGCACTCCGAATATCTACACCGGGGAGCTGTTTTTT

j_call: TRBJ1-2
d_call: -
clone_size: many
v_call: TRBV29-1
cdr3_aa: CSVEGPRYGYTF
cdr3_nt: TGCAGCGTTGAAGGACCTAGATATGGCTACACCTTC

j_call: TRBJ2-7
d_call: TRBD1
clone_size: many
v_call: TRBV5-6
cdr3_aa: CASSMDREDHYEQYF
cdr3_nt: TGTGCCAGCAGCATGGACAGGGAGGACCACTACGAGCAGTACTTC

j_call: TRBJ1-6
d_call: TRBD1
clone_size: many
v_call: TRBV2
cdr3_aa: CASSRRQGSQYSPLHF
cdr3_nt: TGTGCCAGCAGCCGGAGACAGGGTTCTCAATATTCACCCCTCCACTTT

j_call: TRBJ1-5
d_call: TRBD1
clone_size: -
v_call: TRBV28
cdr3_aa: CASSFSTGGQPQHF
cdr3_nt: TGTGCCAGCAGTTTCTCGACAGGGGGTCAGCCCCAGCATTTT

j_call: TRBJ2-1
d_call: -
clone_size: -
v_call: TRBV2
cdr3_aa: CASKGAGSYNEQFF
cdr3_nt: TGTGCCAGCAAGGGAGCGGGCAGCTACAATGAGCAGTTCTTC

j_call: TRBJ2-2
d_call: TRBD2
clone_size: many
v_call: TRBV27
cdr3_aa: CASSWLAATGELFF
cdr3_nt: TGTGCCAGCAGTTGGCTAGCGGCCACCGGGGAGCTGTTTTTT

j_call: TRBJ1-2
d_call: TRBD1
clone_size: many
v_call: TRBV18
cdr3_aa: CASSPAGTGDGYTF
cdr3_nt: TGTGCCAGCTCACCCGCCGGGACAGGGGATGGCTACACCTTC

j_call: TRBJ2-5
d_call: TRBD1
clone_size: many
v_call: TRBV20-1
cdr3_aa: CSARAYRGRQETQYF
cdr3_nt: TGCAGTGCTAGAGCCTACAGGGGGCGGCAAGAGACCCAGTACTTC

j_call: TRBJ2-5
d_call: -
clone_size: -
v_call: TRBV3-1
cdr3_aa: CASRKDSATQYF
cdr3_nt: TGTGCCAGCAGAAAGGACAGCGCGACCCAGTACTTC

j_call: TRBJ2-2
d_call: -
clone_size: many
v_call: TRBV5-1
cdr3_aa: CASSLARGHTGELFF
cdr3_nt: TGCGCCAGCAGCTTGGCCAGGGGCCACACCGGGGAGCTGTTTTTT

j_call: TRBJ1-5
d_call: -
clone_size: many
v_call: TRBV12-3/TRBV12-4
cdr3_aa: CASSRPGREQPQHF
cdr3_nt: TGTGCCAGCAGCAGACCCGGGAGGGAGCAGCCCCAGCATTTT

j_call: TRBJ2-7
d_call: -
clone_size: many
v_call: TRBV20-1
cdr3_aa: CSARGDRYEQYF
cdr3_nt: TGCAGTGCTAGGGGGGACCGCTACGAGCAGTACTTC

j_call: TRBJ1-5
d_call: -
clone_size: many
v_call: TRBV6-5
cdr3_aa: CASSFTSNQPQHF
cdr3_nt: TGTGCCAGCAGTTTTACTAGCAATCAGCCCCAGCATTTT

j_call: TRBJ1-4
d_call: TRBD1
clone_size: many
v_call: TRBV12-3/TRBV12-4
cdr3_aa: CASSWGTGPNEKLFF
cdr3_nt: TGTGCCAGCAGCTGGGGGACAGGACCGAATGAAAAACTGTTTTTT

j_call: TRBJ1-6
d_call: TRBD1
clone_size: many
v_call: TRBV30
cdr3_aa: CAWSGGGTPLHF
cdr3_nt: TGTGCCTGGTCAGGGGGAGGGACACCCCTCCACTTT

j_call: TRBJ2-7
d_call: TRBD1
clone_size: many
v_call: TRBV12-3/TRBV12-4
cdr3_aa: CASSSYPGQGHEQYF
cdr3_nt: TGTGCCAGCAGTTCCTACCCGGGACAGGGACACGAGCAGTACTTC

j_call: TRBJ2-7
d_call: TRBD1
clone_size: many
v_call: TRBV27
cdr3_aa: CASSWDRSSYEQYF
cdr3_nt: TGTGCCAGCAGCTGGGACAGAAGCTCCTACGAGCAGTACTTC

j_call: TRBJ2-1
d_call: TRBD1
clone_size: many
v_call: TRBV24-1
cdr3_aa: CATSDLGQGTGLGLNEQFF
cdr3_nt: TGTGCCACCAGTGATTTAGGACAGGGGACGGGTTTGGGGCTGAATGAGCAGTTCTTC

j_call: TRBJ2-7
d_call: -
clone_size: many
v_call: TRBV7-9
cdr3_aa: CASSLNPAGEQYF
cdr3_nt: TGTGCCAGCAGCTTAAATCCCGCGGGAGAGCAGTACTTC

j_call: TRBJ2-7
d_call: TRBD1
clone_size: many
v_call: TRBV5-1
cdr3_aa: CASSLATGQGFYEQYF
cdr3_nt: TGCGCCAGCAGCTTGGCTACGGGACAGGGGTTCTACGAGCAGTACTTC

j_call: TRBJ1-2
d_call: -
clone_size: many
v_call: TRBV9
cdr3_aa: CASSLLTGTYGYTF
cdr3_nt: TGTGCCAGCAGCCTCCTCACAGGGACCTATGGCTACACCTTC

j_call: TRBJ1-2
d_call: -
clone_size: many
v_call: TRBV6-6
cdr3_aa: CASYDPVGYTF
cdr3_nt: TGTGCCAGCTACGATCCGGTTGGCTACACCTTC

j_call: TRBJ2-1
d_call: TRBD1
clone_size: few
v_call: TRBV27
cdr3_aa: CASSRDRVTGNEQFF
cdr3_nt: TGTGCCAGCAGCCGCGACAGGGTTACGGGTAATGAGCAGTTCTTC

j_call: TRBJ2-2
d_call: -
clone_size: many
v_call: TRBV7-3
cdr3_aa: CASSLTSSSGGELFF
cdr3_nt: TGTGCCAGCAGCTTAACGTCCAGTTCGGGCGGGGAGCTGTTTTTT

j_call: TRBJ2-5
d_call: TRBD2
clone_size: many
v_call: TRBV5-1
cdr3_aa: CASSTSPGTSASETQYF
cdr3_nt: TGCGCCAGCAGCACGAGTCCCGGGACTAGCGCATCAGAGACCCAGTACTTC

j_call: TRBJ2-1
d_call: -
clone_size: many
v_call: TRBV20-1
cdr3_aa: CSAVGLSGGEQFF
cdr3_nt: TGCAGTGCTGTTGGACTTAGTGGTGGTGAGCAGTTCTTC

j_call: TRBJ2-1
d_call: -
clone_size: many
v_call: TRBV20-1
cdr3_aa: CSARAGRGWDEQFF
cdr3_nt: TGCAGTGCTAGAGCCGGCAGGGGTTGGGATGAGCAGTTCTTC

j_call: TRBJ2-1
d_call: -
clone_size: many
v_call: TRBV24-1
cdr3_aa: CATSDFSQGSYNEQFF
cdr3_nt: TGTGCCACCAGTGATTTTTCCCAGGGGTCTTACAATGAGCAGTTCTTC

j_call: TRBJ2-3
d_call: -
clone_size: -
v_call: TRBV2
cdr3_aa: CASSEGGTDTQYF
cdr3_nt: TGTGCCAGCAGTGAAGGCGGCACAGATACGCAGTATTTT

j_call: TRBJ1-4
d_call: -
clone_size: many
v_call: TRBV20-1
cdr3_aa: CSATPGGGGGEKLFF
cdr3_nt: TGCAGTGCTACGCCTGGGGGCGGAGGAGGTGAAAAACTGTTTTTT

j_call: TRBJ2-3
d_call: -
clone_size: -
v_call: TRBV18
cdr3_aa: CASSAVMGKSTLYF
cdr3_nt: TGTGCCAGCTCTGCGGTTATGGGGAAGTCGACGTTGTATTTT

j_call: TRBJ1-3
d_call: -
clone_size: many
v_call: TRBV4-1
cdr3_aa: CASSHGPRSGNTIYF
cdr3_nt: TGCGCCAGCAGCCACGGGCCACGCTCTGGAAACACCATATATTTT

j_call: TRBJ2-3
d_call: -
clone_size: many
v_call: TRBV11-2
cdr3_aa: CASSLERNSQYF
cdr3_nt: TGTGCCAGCAGCCTCGAGCGCAATTCGCAGTATTTT

j_call: TRBJ1-3
d_call: TRBD1
clone_size: -
v_call: TRBV6-1
cdr3_aa: CASSEGAGGFGNTIYF
cdr3_nt: TGTGCCAGCAGTGAAGGAGCAGGGGGCTTCGGAAACACCATATATTTT

j_call: TRBJ1-2
d_call: TRBD1
clone_size: few
v_call: TRBV28
cdr3_aa: CASRGQGSNYGYTF
cdr3_nt: TGTGCCAGCAGAGGACAGGGGTCTAACTATGGCTACACCTTC

j_call: TRBJ2-1
d_call: TRBD2
clone_size: many
v_call: TRBV9
cdr3_aa: CASSVLGGGTYNEQFF
cdr3_nt: TGTGCCAGCAGCGTATTAGGCGGGGGAACCTACAATGAGCAGTTCTTC

j_call: TRBJ2-5
d_call: -
clone_size: -
v_call: TRBV30
cdr3_aa: CACHDYTQYF
cdr3_nt: TGTGCCTGTCACGACTACACCCAGTACTTC

j_call: TRBJ2-3
d_call: TRBD2
clone_size: -
v_call: TRBV18
cdr3_aa: CASSPPSGGTDTQYF
cdr3_nt: TGTGCCAGCTCGCCCCCTAGCGGGGGCACAGATACGCAGTATTTT

j_call: TRBJ1-5
d_call: TRBD1
clone_size: many
v_call: TRBV6-5
cdr3_aa: CASRRTGPYQPQHF
cdr3_nt: TGTGCCAGCAGAAGGACAGGGCCATATCAGCCCCAGCATTTT

j_call: TRBJ1-4
d_call: -
clone_size: few
v_call: TRBV2
cdr3_aa: CASSERRQVNTFF
cdr3_nt: TGTGCCAGCAGTGAAAGGCGTCAGGTGAATACGTTTTTT

j_call: TRBJ2-3
d_call: -
clone_size: many
v_call: TRBV5-1
cdr3_aa: CASSLPKQGQWTDTQYF
cdr3_nt: TGCGCCAGCAGCTTACCCAAACAGGGTCAGTGGACAGATACGCAGTATTTT

j_call: TRBJ1-5
d_call: -
clone_size: many
v_call: TRBV6-1
cdr3_aa: CASSDGAIQPQHF
cdr3_nt: TGTGCCAGCAGTGACGGAGCCATCCAGCCCCAGCATTTT

j_call: TRBJ2-7
d_call: TRBD2
clone_size: -
v_call: TRBV28
cdr3_aa: CASSPQRGRTYEQYF
cdr3_nt: TGTGCCAGCAGTCCACAGCGGGGGCGAACCTACGAGCAGTACTTC

j_call: TRBJ2-1
d_call: -
clone_size: few
v_call: TRBV7-9
cdr3_aa: CASQNVPLASNEQFF
cdr3_nt: TGTGCCAGCCAAAATGTCCCATTAGCATCGAATGAGCAGTTCTTC

j_call: TRBJ1-2
d_call: -
clone_size: medium-sized
v_call: TRBV29-1
cdr3_aa: CSVDSFDRRYTF
cdr3_nt: TGCAGCGTTGATAGTTTTGACAGGCGGTACACCTTC